Included here is one TCR beta chain sequence, with context. These data originate in a study of regulatory T cells in long-lasting Graves disease. Noted time point: newly diagnosed GD, antithyroid drugs for less than 3 months. Generation of the TCR library employed RNA extracted from PBMCs. American Thyroid Association guidelines defined how Graves' disease was diagnosed. V dropped 2 bases and J dropped 5; count of bases not matched to a gene: 9. Germline V gene data show CDR1 as SGDLS and CDR2 as YYNGEE. This CDR3 is 15 amino acids long. CDR3 regions were amplified by Arm-PCR using iRepertoire HTBI primers to build TCR beta libraries. TCRdb reprocessed the multiplex PCR reads via MiXCR and lists one record per CDR3 protein. The sample consists of around 320,000 distinct CDR3 sequences, over 15% of them appearing once. These data were also filed under a second study, of T cells in Graves' hyperthyroidism and ophthalmopathy. From that report: The primer set for the first-round RT-PCR of the TCR CDR3 was HTBI.

The sequence was collected from a man aged 35 to 55 with Graves disease. The V and J genes are TRBV9 and TRBJ2-5, with 7 positions matching TRBD1. The sequencing here drew on peripheral blood mononuclear cells (PBMCs), taken at new diagnosis, from a patient treated with antithyroid drugs. The CDR3 DNA is TGTGCCAGCAGCGTTAATAGAGGGGGCGAGGAGACCCAGTACTTC. Its translation: CASSVNRGGEETQYF. The entire variable domain, with the rest obtained from reference TRBV9 and TRBJ2-5, is as follows: DSGVTQTPKHLITATGQRVTLRCSPRSGDLSVYWYQQSLDQGLQFLIQYYNGEERAKGNILERFSAQQFPDLHSELNLSSLELGDSALYFCASSVNRGGEETQYFGPGTRLLVL.